This T cell receptor beta chain was captured by sequencing in a study of STAT5B mutations in CD4+ large granular lymphocyte leukemia (dated by TCRdb to about 2022). For context, the study as a whole: Among healthy controls, the CDR3 'QG' motif was associated with a particular HLA allele. TCRbeta repertoires of CD4+ T-cell large granular lymphocyte leukemia patients were compared with those of healthy blood donors. The purity of purified fractions was confirmed by flow cytometry on FACSCanto II or FACSVerse to exceed 95% among lymphocytes.

As for this clone: No antigen is known for it. No much larger clone exists at a distance of one base, and base qualities are not known.

Findings and caveats that apply to the study as a whole: Compared with healthy CD4+ repertoires, CD4-sorted patient repertoires appeared more clonal, and this difference remained even after the putative leukemic clones were removed. Data were not HLA-matched; higher clonality in CD4+ versus CD8+ T-LGLL could reflect the relatively small sample size. Main leukemic clonotypes were private to each patient, although 20% to 25% of the main leukemic clonotypes were found at low frequency in the non-leukemic repertoires of other patients.

The healthy controls were fewer than 45 blood donors, and the buffy coats of these donors were supplied by the Finnish Red Cross blood service. All TCR-sequenced material derived from peripheral blood: patient blood samples and healthy donor buffy coats. Ficoll-Hypaque gradient centrifugation was used to isolate peripheral blood mononuclear cells. CD4+ cells were magnetically purified from the buffy coats of healthy controls. Genomic DNA was extracted with the Gentra Puregene Cell and Tissue kit and quantified on a Qubit 2.0 fluorometer. The immunoSEQ assay at survey resolution was applied to genomic DNA for sequencing of TCRbeta rearrangements. The source study handled its data this way. In the TCR sequencing data, the lowest productive clonotype frequency that could be detected was 2.59 x 10-5. Only productive TCRbeta rearrangements, defined as complete and in-frame sequences, were included in the analyses. The clonality of each sample was calculated as Simpson clonality in the immunoSEQ Analyzer version 3.0. Clones were binned by frequency as very rare, small, medium, large (1-20%) or hyperexpanded (>20%). OLGA 1.2.3 estimated generation probabilities, VDJtools produced V-gene circos plots, VDJdb was queried for specificities, and GLIPH identified CDR3 motifs. The immuneACCESS repertoire file appears here via TCRdb, limited to in-frame rearrangements. These files lack a portion of the clones; in checked studies, under half of the deficit traces to unresolved V genes, and the cause of the others is not known. From that table come the V and J calls and clone size; the DNA was used to work out D and trimming. This sample has tens of thousands of clones in its table, and about 70% of those were observed once. The top ten clonotypes cover approximately 9.5% of the sample.

This sequence originates from a human donor in good health. Sequenced sample: CD4+ T cells from blood buffy coats.

Here is the DNA: TGTGCCAGCAGCTCGTCCAGTATGGGGATAGGGACTGAAGCTTTCTTT. This sequence encodes CASSSSSMGIGTEAFF. The rearranged segments are TRBV7-2 and TRBJ1-1; no D gene can be assigned with confidence. Based on the germline V gene, the CDR1 and CDR2 sequences are SGHTA and FQGNSA. Spanning cysteine to phenylalanine, the CDR3 consists of 16 amino acids. Here the CDR3 DNA is all that survives: 48 bases in frame from base 1. V lost 4 bases and J lost 5 bases; the stretch between them is 20 bases long.